The next 13 T cell receptor beta chains were all read from a single sample in a study of low-dose radiotherapy and immunotherapy resistance in tumors. The time point is: after trial treatment. Specified treatment: LDRT plus nivolumab, ipilimumab, low-dose cyclophosphamide and aspirin (RACIN trial). The authors amplified TCRs for approximately 20 PCR cycles with a constant-region primer and a V-primer adapter. From the reads, TCRdb called clonotypes with MiXCR, one entry per CDR3 protein. The data hold roughly 48,000 distinct CDR3 sequences, with approximately 35% observed a single time. The specimen comprised PBMCs, sampled after low-dose radiotherapy plus immunotherapy. Receptor source: a male donor with rectosigmoid adenocarcinoma.

Ten or more counts support this clonotype. The rearrangement links TRBV7-2 to TRBJ1-4; D is possibly TRBD1 (6 bases). The CDR3 sequence is 16 residues long. V was shortened by 5 bases and J by 6 bases, with 19 bases between the two germline ends. CDR1 SGHTA and CDR2 FQGNSA come from the germline V gene. CDR3 nucleotides: TGTGCCAGCAGCAGAAATAGGGCAGGGGCGGATGAAAAACTGTTTTTT. It encodes CASSRNRAGADEKLFF. Variable domain in full (rest from reference TRBV7-2 and TRBJ1-4): GAGVSQSPSNKVTEKGKDVELRCDPISGHTALYWYRQSLGQGLEFLIYFQGNSAPDKSGLPSDRFSAERTGGSVSTLTIQRTQQEDSAVYLCASSRNRAGADEKLFFGSGTQLSVL.

This clonotype was seen at least ten times. V is TRBV11-2 and J is TRBJ2-5; D not resolved. The CDR3 sequence is 13 residues long. The V end was cut by 5 bases, the J end by 5 bases, with 12 bases between. In germline, CDR1 is SGHAT, CDR2 FQNNGV. The CDR3 loop is CASSPEDGETQYF. The CDR3 DNA reads as TGTGCCAGCAGCCCCGAGGACGGGGAGACCCAGTACTTC.

This clonotype was counted at least ten times. The CDR3 loop reads CASSFRSGRGDNEQFF. The CDR3 nucleotides read TGCGCCAGCAGCTTCCGGAGCGGGAGGGGAGACAATGAGCAGTTCTTC. V usage is TRBV5-1 and J usage is TRBJ2-1; 10 bases fit TRBD2. Germline V CDR1 and CDR2: SGHRS, YFSETQ. The CDR3 has 16 amino acids. V gave up 2 bases and J gave up 5 bases; unmatched junction bases: 7.

This clonotype appeared many times. The V and J genes are TRBV7-9 and TRBJ2-5; no clear D. Trimming stripped 3 bases from V and 3 bases from J, with 8 bases between. Germline CDR1 reads SEHNR; CDR2 reads FQNEAQ (reference sequence). The CDR3 covers 13 residues. The CDR3 reads CASSFLREETQYF. The CDR3 bases are TGTGCCAGCAGCTTCCTACGGGAAGAGACCCAGTACTTC.

This clonotype was counted at least ten times. This chain joins TRBV29-1 and TRBJ2-7, with D tentatively TRBD1 or TRBD2 (5 bases each). Per the germline V gene, CDR1 is SQVTM and CDR2 is ANQGSEA. V dropped 7 bases and J dropped 2 bases, with 9 bases sitting between them. The CDR3 consists of 11 residues. The CDR3 region has the DNA TGCAGCGCTGGGGACCCCTACGAGCAGTACTTC. Translating gives CSAGDPYEQYF.

In its sample, this clonotype was seen many times. The chain combines TRBV19 with TRBJ2-2; D remains unclear. Germline V gene data show CDR1 as LNHDA and CDR2 as SQIVND (reference sequence). The CDR3 contains 13 residues. V was trimmed by 7 bases and J by 2 bases, leaving 8 bases between them. The CDR3 protein is CASIVRNTGELFF. Written as DNA, the CDR3 is TGTGCCAGTATAGTCAGAAACACCGGGGAGCTGTTTTTT.

Sample share makes this clonotype medium-sized. This rearrangement joins TRBV6-2 or TRBV6-3 to TRBJ1-5, with TRBD1 as a possible D gene (5 bases). The germline V gene encodes CDR1 MNHEY and CDR2 SVGEGT. The CDR3 sequence is 14 residues long. Trimming removed 6 bases at V and 2 bases at J, with 11 bases between. The CDR3 reads CASSRGDGNQPQHF. Here the CDR3 DNA reads TGTGCCAGCAGCCGGGGCGACGGCAATCAGCCCCAGCATTTT.

This clonotype was counted at least ten times. The V and J genes are TRBV2 and TRBJ2-4; D unclear. The length of the CDR3 is 11 residues. Trimming left V 5 bases short and J 6 bases short, with 5 bases between. CDR1 SNHLY and CDR2 FYNNEI come from the germline V gene. CDR3 bases: TGTGCCAGCAGTTGGGGAAACATTCAGTACTTC. Protein sequence: CASSWGNIQYF.

Many counts were recorded for this clonotype. As DNA, the CDR3 is TGTGCCAGCAGTTTGACAGGGGGCAAGGGGGGAGAGCAGTACTTC. Translation gives CASSLTGGKGGEQYF. V and J are TRBV28 and TRBJ2-7; TRBD1 aligns across 10 bases. In germline, CDR1 is MDHEN, CDR2 SYDVKM. The CDR3 covers 15 residues. J gave up 7 bases and V 3 bases, and 9 bases lay outside the gene matches.

This clonotype was recorded a few times. The CDR3 nucleotides read TGTGCCAGCAGCTTAATAGGGGACAATCAGCCCCAGCATTTT. Protein product: CASSLIGDNQPQHF. This chain connects TRBV13 to TRBJ1-5, with a weak D call TRBD1 (5 bases). Germline CDR1 PRHDT, CDR2 FYEKMQ (reference sequence). The CDR3 spans 14 residues. Trimming cost V 2 bases and J 3 bases, with 8 bases left between them.

In this sample, this clonotype turned up a few times. V usage is TRBV18 and J usage is TRBJ2-5; D is unresolved. The CDR3 has 15 amino acids. CDR1 is KGHSH, CDR2 LQKENI, per germline. V lost 1 base to trimming and J lost 3 bases, with 12 bases between them. DNA of the CDR3: TGTGCCAGCTCACCACAAGATGGGCCTGAAGAGACCCAGTACTTC. Amino acids: CASSPQDGPEETQYF.

Note on this clonotype: It differs at one base from a far larger clone, so likely a read error. The chain joins TRBV6-8 to TRBJ2-2, with D unclear. The V and J ends lost 6 bases and 4 bases respectively, with 6 bases between them. This CDR3 region has 12 residues. In germline, CDR1 is MNHGY, CDR2 SAAAGT. The CDR3 is CASSLATGELFF. CDR3 DNA sequence: TGTGCCAGCAGCTTAGCCACCGGGGAGCTGTTTTTT.

The chain links TRBV5-1 to TRBJ2-2; D is uncertain. The V end lost 4 bases, the J end lost 1 base, and 5 bases lay between the germline ends. This CDR3 comprises 13 residues. The germline CDR1 and CDR2 sequences are SGHRS and YFSETQ. This CDR3 reads CASSAQNTGELFF. The CDR3 DNA reads TGCGCCAGCAGCGCTCAGAACACCGGGGAGCTGTTTTTT.